The 26 T cell receptor beta chains given below trace back to one sample, sequenced in a study of T cells in Graves' hyperthyroidism and ophthalmopathy. The investigators amplified TCR beta CDR3 regions from RNA transcripts. With the HTBI primer set, the TCR CDR3 went through a first round of RT-PCR. Each CDR3 protein gets one entry after TCRdb re-called the multiplex PCR reads with MiXCR. The table includes 75,000 to 100,000 distinct CDR3 sequences, about 51% detected once. The sequenced material came from blood. Receptors originate from a woman in her thirties or forties with Graves' hyperthyroidism.

The rearrangement links TRBV7-9 to TRBJ1-1; no firm D call. The CDR3 extends over 15 amino acids. V was trimmed by 4 bases and J by 1 base, leaving 13 bases between them. The germline gives CDR1 SEHNR, CDR2 FQNEAQ (reference sequence). The CDR3 DNA follows: TGTGCCAGCAGCTCTCAAACCACAAGGAACACTGAAGCTTTCTTT. Translation gives CASSSQTTRNTEAFF. The full variable domain, in which reference TRBV7-9 and TRBJ1-1 provide the parts outside the CDR3, is DTGVSQNPRHKITKRGQNVTFRCDPISEHNRLYWYRQTLGQGPEFLTYFQNEAQLEKSRLLSDRFSAERPKGSFSTLEIQRTEQGDSAMYLCASSSQTTRNTEAFFGQGTRLTVV.

The chain is built from TRBV7-2 and TRBJ1-2; the D gene is possibly TRBD1 (6 bases). Germline CDR1 and CDR2: SGHTA and FQGNSA. This CDR3 is built from 18 residues. Trimming left V 6 bases short and J 3 bases short, with 26 bases between. The CDR3 DNA reads TGTGCCAGCAGTGGCCGCGGGGGCGTCTACGAGCAGTACTATGGCTACACCTTC. This encodes CASSGRGGVYEQYYGYTF.

This clonotype was recorded at least ten times. The genes are TRBV20-1 and TRBJ1-5; D is perhaps TRBD1 (5 bases). This CDR3 spans 12 amino acids. Trimming cost V 1 base and J 11 bases, with 12 bases left between them. Germline-derived CDR1 and CDR2 are DFQATT and SNEGSKA (reference sequence). CDR3 sequence: CSARASGFAQHF. The CDR3 DNA follows: TGCAGTGCTAGAGCGTCAGGGTTTGCCCAGCATTTT.

For this clonotype: One end of the junction varies from germline; a read error may be responsible. This chain links TRBV7-2 with TRBJ2-5; TRBD1 or TRBD2 may be the D gene (7 bases each). Germline V gene data show CDR1 as SGHTA and CDR2 as FQGNSA. The CDR3 is 14 residues long. The CDR3, as DNA: TGTGCTAGCAGCTTAGGGGCAGGGGGGGAGGCCCAGTACTTC. It yields the protein CASSLGAGGEAQYF.

This chain uses TRBV7-4 with TRBJ1-1, with 10 bases that match TRBD1. Trimming at V came to 5 bases and at J to 2 bases, leaving 11 bases not matched to a gene. The CDR3 has 17 amino acids. Germline CDR1 SGHVT, CDR2 SQSDAQ. The CDR3 sequence: CASSTRQGAIENTEAFF. Written as DNA, the CDR3 is TGTGCCAGCAGCACGAGACAGGGGGCGATTGAAAACACTGAAGCTTTCTTT.

In the case of this clonotype: Germline and junction disagree at one end, which may indicate a read error. The chain employs TRBV25-1 and TRBJ2-5, with D perhaps matching TRBD2 (6 bases). The germline V gene encodes CDR1 MGHDK and CDR2 SYGVNS. The CDR3 runs to 14 residues. The CDR3 spells CASSQGVGSETQYF. The CDR3 DNA reads TGCGCCAGCAGCCAAGGGGTCGGGAGTGAGACCCAGTACTTC.

The chain couples TRBV10-3 to TRBJ1-1; D might be TRBD1 (6 bases). The germline V gene encodes CDR1 ENHRY and CDR2 SYGVKD. This CDR3 has 15 amino acids. Trimming left V 2 bases short and J 6 bases short, with 16 bases between. CDR3 nucleotide sequence: TGTGCCATCAGTGAGGGTTTTCAGGGGAAGCCTGAAGCTTTCTTT. Its translation: CAISEGFQGKPEAFF.

CDR3 loop: CSVAGANVLTF. The CDR3 nucleotides read TGCAGCGTCGCCGGGGCCAACGTCCTGACTTTC. The chain couples TRBV29-1 to TRBJ2-6; D remains ambiguous. CDR3 length: 11 residues. Trimming cost V 6 bases and J 4 bases, with 4 bases left between them. Germline V gene lookup returns CDR1 SQVTM and CDR2 ANQGSEA.

The chain couples TRBV2 to TRBJ2-1, with 8 bases fitting TRBD2. The CDR3 consists of 15 residues. Germline lookup yields CDR1 SNHLY and CDR2 FYNNEI. V dropped 3 bases and J dropped 6; count of bases not matched to a gene: 7. This chain's CDR3 is CASSEWREVFNEQFF. Here the CDR3 DNA reads TGTGCCAGCAGTGAGTGGCGGGAGGTTTTCAATGAGCAGTTCTTC.

This clonotype was counted ten times or more. In DNA, the CDR3 is TGTGCCAGCAGACAGGGAAGCTCCTACGAGCAGTACTTC. Amino acids: CASRQGSSYEQYF. V gene TRBV7-2 combines with J gene TRBJ2-7, with D tentatively TRBD1 (6 bases). The CDR3 has 13 amino acids. Germline V gives CDR1 SGHTA, CDR2 FQGNSA. The V gene lost 6 bases and the J gene lost 0 bases, with 9 bases spanning the gap.

V usage is TRBV6-1 and J usage is TRBJ2-7; 9 bases line up with TRBD1. Germline trimming cut 10 bases from V and 2 bases from J; bases unmatched to any gene: 18. This CDR3 is 17 amino acids long. CDR1 and CDR2 from the germline V gene are MNHNS and SASEGT. The chain's CDR3 is CATWDRVGSWTTYEQYF. For the CDR3, the DNA is TGTGCCACCTGGGACAGGGTTGGAAGCTGGACAACCTACGAGCAGTACTTC.

With respect to this clonotype: It is likely a read error, because the conserved phenylalanine at the end of the CDR3 is missing. No DNA is shown, since the ends of the CDR3 on it are uncertain; the CDR3 is the one TCRdb lists. This chain joins TRBV10-3 and TRBJ2-5; TRBD1 was called by the table and not checked on the DNA. The germline gives CDR1 ENHRY, CDR2 SYGVKD. The length of the CDR3 is 10 amino acids, counting both ends. CDR3: CAISGEDRAP.

This clonotype was found many times. V gene TRBV5-1 combines with J gene TRBJ2-2; maybe TRBD1 (5 bases). Trimming took 0 bases from V and 3 from J, leaving 9 bases between them. The length of the CDR3 is 15 residues. Germline V gene data show CDR1 as SGHRS and CDR2 as YFSETQ. CDR3 in amino acids: CASSLGGKYTGELFF. DNA of the CDR3: TGCGCCAGCAGCTTGGGGGGCAAATACACCGGGGAGCTGTTTTTT.

V is TRBV20-1 and J is TRBJ1-1; D is uncertain. Germline loops: CDR1 DFQATT, CDR2 SNEGSKA (reference sequence). This CDR3 contains 12 residues. V lost 1 base to trimming and J lost 8 bases, with 11 bases between them. CDR3 coding DNA: TGCAGTGCTAGAGCCCTCTACCGGGAAGCTTTCTTT. The encoded protein is CSARALYREAFF.

This clonotype was detected ten times or more. The chain joins TRBV6-5 to TRBJ1-1; D is undetermined. V was clipped by 6 bases and J by 7 bases, with 15 bases between them. Germline values: CDR1 MNHEY, CDR2 SVGAGI. This CDR3 comprises 13 residues. For the CDR3, the DNA is TGTGCCAGCAGAAAACGATCACGGGGTGAAGCTTTCTTT. This gives the protein CASRKRSRGEAFF.

This clonotype was found many times. In DNA, the CDR3 is TGCGCCAGCAGCTTCCTCCTAGGGGAGCAGTACTTC. It is translated as CASSFLLGEQYF. The chain uses TRBV5-1 and TRBJ2-7, with D unresolved. The germline V gene encodes CDR1 SGHRS and CDR2 YFSETQ. CDR3 length equals 12 residues. Trimming removed 2 bases from V and 7 bases from J, with 10 bases in between.

The rearrangement uses TRBV20-1 and TRBJ1-4, with a weak D call TRBD1 (5 bases). Trimming took off 4 bases at V and 7 bases at J, with 10 bases between the two ends. The CDR3 covers 12 residues. Germline V CDR1 and CDR2: DFQATT, SNEGSKA (reference sequence). The CDR3 loop reads CSATGQGEKLFF. The CDR3 nucleotides read TGCAGTGCTACCGGGCAGGGTGAAAAACTGTTTTTT.

This chain uses TRBV4-2 with TRBJ1-1, with no clear D. V was clipped by 1 base and J by 5 bases, with 5 bases between them. In germline, CDR1 is LGHNA, CDR2 YNFKEQ. The CDR3 spans 12 residues. The CDR3 loop is CASSQVGTEAFF. DNA of the CDR3: TGTGCCAGCAGCCAAGTAGGTACTGAAGCTTTCTTT.

CDR3 protein: CSASSFVRGETQYF. CDR3 bases: TGCAGTGCTAGTTCGTTCGTACGGGGGGAGACCCAGTACTTC. V gene TRBV20-1 combines with J gene TRBJ2-5; maybe TRBD2 (6 bases). V gave up 3 bases and J gave up 5 bases, with 16 bases separating them. This CDR3 is 14 amino acids long. Germline assignment: CDR1 DFQATT and CDR2 SNEGSKA (reference sequence).

This clonotype was found many times. The V gene is TRBV20-1, the J gene TRBJ2-7, with D maybe TRBD2 (5 bases). Trimming took 7 bases from V and 2 from J, leaving 15 bases between them. The CDR3 extends over 13 amino acids. Germline CDR1 and CDR2: DFQATT and SNEGSKA (reference sequence). The CDR3 here is CSVRTGSTYEQYF. Written as DNA, the CDR3 is TGCAGTGTCCGGACTGGCTCTACCTACGAGCAGTACTTC.

This clonotype was seen once. The chain is built from TRBV10-3 and TRBJ1-1; unclear D gene. The CDR3 covers 12 residues. CDR1 and CDR2 (germline): ENHRY, SYGVKD. Between the trimmed V and J ends, which lost 11 bases and 5 bases, there was a span of 15 bases. The CDR3, as DNA: TGTGCCCCACGTATGGCGAGGACTGAAGCTTTCTTT. It is translated as CAPRMARTEAFF.

This clonotype was observed at least ten times. The chain joins TRBV5-1 to TRBJ2-2; D could derive from TRBD1 or TRBD2 (6 bases each). Between the trimmed V and J ends, which lost 0 bases and 0 bases, there was a span of 9 bases. The germline CDR1 and CDR2 sequences are SGHRS and YFSETQ. The CDR3 extends over 16 amino acids. As DNA, the CDR3 is TGCGCCAGCAGCTTGGAGGGGGGCACGAACACCGGGGAGCTGTTTTTT. Protein product: CASSLEGGTNTGELFF.

The chain has TRBV7-2 and TRBJ2-2; a weak D match, TRBD2 (6 bases). V was clipped by 2 bases and J by 9 bases, with 10 bases between them. CDR1 is SGHTA and CDR2 is FQGNSA in the germline V gene. The CDR3 length is 13 residues. CDR3: CASSLFSGRELFF. Written as DNA, the CDR3 is TGTGCCAGCAGCTTATTTAGCGGCAGGGAGCTGTTTTTT. The full variable domain, its missing parts supplied by reference TRBV7-2 and TRBJ2-2, is GAGVSQSPSNKVTEKGKDVELRCDPISGHTALYWYRQSLGQGLEFLIYFQGNSAPDKSGLPSDRFSAERTGGSVSTLTIQRTQQEDSAVYLCASSLFSGRELFFGEGSRLTVL.

This chain joins TRBV2 and TRBJ1-6; D not resolved. CDR3 length: 12 residues. Between the trimmed V and J ends, which lost 9 bases and 8 bases, there was a span of 11 bases. Germline CDR1 reads SNHLY; CDR2 reads FYNNEI. This chain's CDR3 is CASRPGDSPLHF. DNA of the CDR3: TGTGCCAGTCGTCCGGGCGATTCACCCCTCCACTTT.

In regard to this clonotype: The conserved final phenylalanine or tryptophan is absent from the CDR3, which likely points to a read error. The rearrangement joins TRBV6-5 to TRBJ2-2, with a possible D match to TRBD2 (5 bases). The CDR3 has 15 amino acids. Trimming took 2 bases from V and 6 from J, leaving 13 bases between them. The germline gives CDR1 MNHEY, CDR2 SVGAGI. This CDR3 is CASSYDGVGSGELFS. CDR3 nucleotides: TGTGCCAGCAGTTACGACGGGGTGGGGTCCGGGGAGCTGTTTTCT.

This chain connects TRBV19 to TRBJ2-3; D is perhaps TRBD1 (6 bases). The CDR3 length is 15 residues. Germline V gives CDR1 LNHDA, CDR2 SQIVND (reference sequence). V lost 9 bases and J 3 bases, leaving 19 bases between the germline ends. The CDR3 bases are TGTGCCAGCTCACCTACAGGGACGGGGACAGATACGCAGTATTTT. It is translated as CASSPTGTGTDTQYF.